This entry features one TCR beta chain sequence. With V trimmed by 6 bases and J by 7 bases, 6 bases remained unmatched. The germline gives CDR1 MNHEY, CDR2 SVGAGI. This CDR3 has 13 amino acids. These data come from a study of neoadjuvant anti-PD-1 for oral cavity cancer. The overall study: Around day 43, patients without progression received a fourth nivolumab dose before surgery.

Sequencing was performed with immunoSEQ multiplex PCR; in TCRdb, only in-frame clones are kept and a portion is missing. The table includes approximately 74,000 clones, roughly four fifths detected once. The chain uses TRBV6-5 and TRBJ2-1, with TRBD2 matching 7 bases. The sample in question was PBMCs, obtained before nivolumab (anti-PD-1) treatment. The receptor was isolated from a person aged 35 to 85 with oral cavity squamous cell carcinoma. Here the CDR3 DNA reads TGTGCCAGCAGGGCGCTAGCGGCAAATGAGCAGTTCTTC. It is translated as CASRALAANEQFF.